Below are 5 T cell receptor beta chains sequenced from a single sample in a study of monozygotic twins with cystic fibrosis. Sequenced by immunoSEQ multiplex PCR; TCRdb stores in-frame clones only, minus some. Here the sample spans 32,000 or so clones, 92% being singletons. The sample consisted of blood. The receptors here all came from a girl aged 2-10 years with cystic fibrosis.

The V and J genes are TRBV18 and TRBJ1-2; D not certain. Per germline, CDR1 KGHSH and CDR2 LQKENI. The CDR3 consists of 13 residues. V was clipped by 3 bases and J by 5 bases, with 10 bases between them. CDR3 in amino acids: CASSPVGDYGYTF. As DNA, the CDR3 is TGTGCCAGCTCACCGGTTGGGGATTATGGCTACACCTTC.

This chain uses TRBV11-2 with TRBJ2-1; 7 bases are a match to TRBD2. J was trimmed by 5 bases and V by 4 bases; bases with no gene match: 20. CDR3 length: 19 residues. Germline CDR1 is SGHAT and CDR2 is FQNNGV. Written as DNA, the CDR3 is TGTGCCAGCAGCTCTCTCGGGGGGAGGGCCGCTATCCATCACAATGAGCAGTTCTTC. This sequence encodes CASSSLGGRAAIHHNEQFF. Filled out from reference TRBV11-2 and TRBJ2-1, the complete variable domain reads EAGVAQSPRYKIIEKRQSVAFWCNPISGHATLYWYQQILGQGPKLLIQFQNNGVVDDSQLPKDRFSAERLKGVDSTLKIQPAKLEDSAVYLCASSSLGGRAAIHHNEQFFGPGTRLTVL.

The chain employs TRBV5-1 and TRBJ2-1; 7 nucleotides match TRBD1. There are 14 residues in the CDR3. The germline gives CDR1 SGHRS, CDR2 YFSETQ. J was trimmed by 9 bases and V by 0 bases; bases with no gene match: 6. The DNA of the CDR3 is TGCGCCAGCAGCTTGGAAAGGGGGCTTGGTGAGCAGTTCTTC. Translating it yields CASSLERGLGEQFF.

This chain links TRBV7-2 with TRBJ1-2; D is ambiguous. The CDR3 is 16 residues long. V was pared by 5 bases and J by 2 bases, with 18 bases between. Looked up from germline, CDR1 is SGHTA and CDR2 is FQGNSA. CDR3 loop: CASSPTPPNSNYGYTF. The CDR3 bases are TGTGCCAGCAGCCCCACCCCCCCCAACTCAAACTATGGCTACACCTTC.

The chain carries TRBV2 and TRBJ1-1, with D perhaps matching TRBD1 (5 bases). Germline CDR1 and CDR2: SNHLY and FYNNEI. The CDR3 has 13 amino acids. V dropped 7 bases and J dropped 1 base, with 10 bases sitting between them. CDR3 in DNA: TGTGCCAGCATCTTGACAGAGAACACTGAAGCTTTCTTT. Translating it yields CASILTENTEAFF.